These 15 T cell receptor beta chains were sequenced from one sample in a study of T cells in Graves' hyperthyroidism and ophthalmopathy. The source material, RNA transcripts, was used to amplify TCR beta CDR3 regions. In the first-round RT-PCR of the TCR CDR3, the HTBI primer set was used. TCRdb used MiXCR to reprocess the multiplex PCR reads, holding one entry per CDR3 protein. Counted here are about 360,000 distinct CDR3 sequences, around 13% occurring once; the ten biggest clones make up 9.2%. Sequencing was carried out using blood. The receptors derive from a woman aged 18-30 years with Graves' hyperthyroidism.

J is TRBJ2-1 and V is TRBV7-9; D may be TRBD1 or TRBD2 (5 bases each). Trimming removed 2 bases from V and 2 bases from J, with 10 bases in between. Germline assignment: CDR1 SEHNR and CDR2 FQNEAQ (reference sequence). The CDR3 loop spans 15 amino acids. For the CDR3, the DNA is TGTGCCAGCAGCTTAATACGGGGCCCCTACAATGAGCAGTTCTTC. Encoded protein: CASSLIRGPYNEQFF. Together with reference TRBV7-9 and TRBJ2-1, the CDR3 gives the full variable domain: DTGVSQNPRHKITKRGQNVTFRCDPISEHNRLYWYRQTLGQGPEFLTYFQNEAQLEKSRLLSDRFSAERPKGSFSTLEIQRTEQGDSAMYLCASSLIRGPYNEQFFGPGTRLTVL.

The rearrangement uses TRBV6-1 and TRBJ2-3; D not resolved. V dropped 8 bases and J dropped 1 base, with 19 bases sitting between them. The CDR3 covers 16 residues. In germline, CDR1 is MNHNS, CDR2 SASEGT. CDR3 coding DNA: TGTGCCAGCGAATTAATGTGGGAAGAACGCACAGATACGCAGTATTTT. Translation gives CASELMWEERTDTQYF.

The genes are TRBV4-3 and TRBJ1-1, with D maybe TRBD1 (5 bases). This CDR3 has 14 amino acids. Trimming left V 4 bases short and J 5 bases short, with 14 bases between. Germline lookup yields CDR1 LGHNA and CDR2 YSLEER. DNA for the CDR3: TGCGCCAGCAGCCTAACCGACCAGGGAACTGAAGCTTTCTTT. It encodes CASSLTDQGTEAFF.

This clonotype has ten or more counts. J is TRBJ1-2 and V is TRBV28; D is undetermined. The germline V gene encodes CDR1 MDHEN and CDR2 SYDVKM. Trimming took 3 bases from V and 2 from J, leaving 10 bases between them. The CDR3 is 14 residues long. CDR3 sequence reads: CASSFPTHNYGYTF. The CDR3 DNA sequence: TGTGCCAGCAGTTTCCCGACGCACAACTATGGCTACACCTTC.

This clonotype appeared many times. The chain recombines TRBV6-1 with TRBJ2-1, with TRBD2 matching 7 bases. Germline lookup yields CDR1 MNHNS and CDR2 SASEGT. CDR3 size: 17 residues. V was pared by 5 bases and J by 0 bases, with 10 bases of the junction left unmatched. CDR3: CASSTHRPSGSYNEQFF. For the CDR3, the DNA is TGTGCCAGCAGTACCCACAGGCCTAGCGGCTCCTACAATGAGCAGTTCTTC.

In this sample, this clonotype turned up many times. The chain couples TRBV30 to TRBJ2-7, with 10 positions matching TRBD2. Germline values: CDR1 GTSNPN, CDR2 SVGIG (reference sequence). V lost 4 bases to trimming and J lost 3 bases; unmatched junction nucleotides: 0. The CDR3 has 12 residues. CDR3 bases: TGTGCCTGGACTAGCGGGAGCTACGAGCAGTACTTC. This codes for CAWTSGSYEQYF. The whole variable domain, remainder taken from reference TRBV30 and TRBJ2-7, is SQTIHQWPATLVQPVGSPLSLECTVEGTSNPNLYWYRQAAGRGLQLLFYSVGIGQISSEVPQNLSASRPQDRQFILSSKKLLLSDSGFYLCAWTSGSYEQYFGPGTRLTVT.

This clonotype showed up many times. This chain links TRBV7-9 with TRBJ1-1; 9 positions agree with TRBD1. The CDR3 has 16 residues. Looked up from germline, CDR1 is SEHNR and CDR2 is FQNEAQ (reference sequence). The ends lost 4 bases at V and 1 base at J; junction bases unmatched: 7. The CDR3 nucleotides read TGTGCCAGCAGCTCCCGGACAGGGGTAACGAACACTGAAGCTTTCTTT. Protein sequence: CASSSRTGVTNTEAFF.

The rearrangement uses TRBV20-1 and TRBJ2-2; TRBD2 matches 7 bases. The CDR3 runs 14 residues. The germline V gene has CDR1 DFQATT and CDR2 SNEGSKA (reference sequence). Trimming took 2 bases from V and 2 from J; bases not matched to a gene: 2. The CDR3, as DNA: TGCAGTGCTAGACTAGCGGTAAACACCGGGGAGCTGTTTTTT. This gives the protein CSARLAVNTGELFF.

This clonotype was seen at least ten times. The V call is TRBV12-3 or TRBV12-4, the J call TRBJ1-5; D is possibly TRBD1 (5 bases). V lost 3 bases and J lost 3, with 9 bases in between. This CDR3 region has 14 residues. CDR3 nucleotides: TGTGCCAGCAGTTTGAGACAGACCAATCAGCCCCAGCATTTT. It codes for CASSLRQTNQPQHF.

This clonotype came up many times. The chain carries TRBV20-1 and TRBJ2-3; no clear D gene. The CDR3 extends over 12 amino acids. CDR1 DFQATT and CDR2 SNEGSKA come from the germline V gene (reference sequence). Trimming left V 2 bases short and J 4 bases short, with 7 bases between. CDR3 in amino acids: CSARLTPDTQYF. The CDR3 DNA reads TGCAGTGCTAGACTGACCCCAGATACGCAGTATTTT.

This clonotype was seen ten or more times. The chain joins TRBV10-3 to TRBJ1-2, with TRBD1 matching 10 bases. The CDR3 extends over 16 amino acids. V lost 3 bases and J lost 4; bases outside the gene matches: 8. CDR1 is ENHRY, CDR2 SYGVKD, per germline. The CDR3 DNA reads TGTGCCATCAGTGATTCCGGGACAGGGGACATCTATGGCTACACCTTC. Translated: CAISDSGTGDIYGYTF.

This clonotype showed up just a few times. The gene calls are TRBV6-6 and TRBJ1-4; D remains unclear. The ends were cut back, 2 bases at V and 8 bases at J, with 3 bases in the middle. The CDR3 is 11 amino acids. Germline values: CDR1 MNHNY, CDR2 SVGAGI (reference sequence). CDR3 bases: TGTGCCAGCAGTTACGGGGAAAAACTGTTTTTT. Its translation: CASSYGEKLFF.

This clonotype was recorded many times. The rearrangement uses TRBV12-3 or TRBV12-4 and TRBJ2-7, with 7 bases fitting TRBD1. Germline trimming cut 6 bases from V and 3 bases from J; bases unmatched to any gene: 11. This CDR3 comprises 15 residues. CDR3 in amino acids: CASSFSGGSIYEQYF. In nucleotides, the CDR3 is TGTGCCAGCAGCTTCTCAGGGGGTTCGATCTACGAGCAGTACTTC.

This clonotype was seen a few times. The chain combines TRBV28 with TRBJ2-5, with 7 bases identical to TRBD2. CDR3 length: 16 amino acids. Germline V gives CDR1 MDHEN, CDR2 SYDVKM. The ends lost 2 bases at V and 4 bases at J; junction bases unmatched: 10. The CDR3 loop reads CASSLAGVGSGETQYF. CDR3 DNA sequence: TGTGCCAGCAGTTTAGCGGGAGTAGGTAGCGGAGAGACCCAGTACTTC.

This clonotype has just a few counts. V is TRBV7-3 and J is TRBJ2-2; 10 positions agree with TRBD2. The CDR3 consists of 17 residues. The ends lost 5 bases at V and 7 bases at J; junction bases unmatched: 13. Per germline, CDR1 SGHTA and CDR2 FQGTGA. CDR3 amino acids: CASSPRGLAGASGELFF. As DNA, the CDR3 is TGTGCCAGCAGCCCAAGGGGTCTAGCGGGGGCTAGCGGGGAGCTGTTTTTT.